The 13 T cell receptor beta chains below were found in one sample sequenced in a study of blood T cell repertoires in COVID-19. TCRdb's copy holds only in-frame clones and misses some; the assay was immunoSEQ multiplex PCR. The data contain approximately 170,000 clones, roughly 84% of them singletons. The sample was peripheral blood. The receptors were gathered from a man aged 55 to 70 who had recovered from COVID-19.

The CDR3 protein is CASSLVPDRLNSPLHF. The CDR3 region has the DNA TGTGCCAGCAGCTTAGTACCGGACAGGCTCAATTCACCCCTCCACTTT. The chain has TRBV11-2 and TRBJ1-6; 7 bases map to TRBD1. Germline-derived CDR1 and CDR2 are SGHAT and FQNNGV. The length of the CDR3 is 16 residues. The ends lost 1 base at V and 7 bases at J; junction bases unmatched: 7.

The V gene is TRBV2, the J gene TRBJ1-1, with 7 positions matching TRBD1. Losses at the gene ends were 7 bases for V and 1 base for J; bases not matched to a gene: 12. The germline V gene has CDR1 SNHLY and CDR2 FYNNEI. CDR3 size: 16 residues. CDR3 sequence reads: CASNKDRAVRNTEAFF. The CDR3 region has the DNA TGTGCCAGCAATAAAGACAGGGCTGTAAGGAACACTGAAGCTTTCTTT.

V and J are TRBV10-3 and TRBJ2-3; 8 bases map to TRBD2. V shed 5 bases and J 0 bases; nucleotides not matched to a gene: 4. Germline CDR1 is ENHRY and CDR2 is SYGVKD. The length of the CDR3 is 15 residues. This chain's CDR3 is CAISSTSVSTDTQYF. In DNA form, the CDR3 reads TGTGCCATCAGTTCGACTAGCGTTAGCACAGATACGCAGTATTTT.

This CDR3 is CAISESWTTGRIYGYTF. The CDR3 bases are TGTGCCATCAGTGAGTCCTGGACAACTGGAAGAATCTATGGCTACACCTTC. The chain recombines TRBV10-3 with TRBJ1-2; possibly TRBD1 for D (5 bases). The germline gives CDR1 ENHRY, CDR2 SYGVKD. With 0 bases removed from V and 4 bases from J, the gap between germline ends came to 18 bases. The CDR3 consists of 17 residues.

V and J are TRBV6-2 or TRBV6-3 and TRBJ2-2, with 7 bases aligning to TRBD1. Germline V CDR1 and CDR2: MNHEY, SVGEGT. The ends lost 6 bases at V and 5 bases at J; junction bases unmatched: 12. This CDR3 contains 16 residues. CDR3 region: CASSPPGTEVTGELFF. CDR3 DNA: TGTGCCAGCAGCCCTCCCGGGACAGAAGTAACCGGGGAGCTGTTTTTT.

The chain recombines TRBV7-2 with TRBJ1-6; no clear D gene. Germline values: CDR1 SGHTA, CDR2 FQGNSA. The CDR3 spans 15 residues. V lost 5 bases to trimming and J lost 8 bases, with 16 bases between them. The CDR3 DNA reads TGTGCCAGCAGCCCTCGCTCGGGAAGGGATTCACCCCTCCACTTT. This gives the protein CASSPRSGRDSPLHF.

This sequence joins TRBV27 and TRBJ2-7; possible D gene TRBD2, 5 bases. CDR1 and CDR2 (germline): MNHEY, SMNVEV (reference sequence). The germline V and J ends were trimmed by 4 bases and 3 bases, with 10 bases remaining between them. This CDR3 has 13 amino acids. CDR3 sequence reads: CASSSGSLYEQYF. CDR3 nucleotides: TGTGCCAGCAGTTCTGGGAGTCTCTACGAGCAGTACTTC.

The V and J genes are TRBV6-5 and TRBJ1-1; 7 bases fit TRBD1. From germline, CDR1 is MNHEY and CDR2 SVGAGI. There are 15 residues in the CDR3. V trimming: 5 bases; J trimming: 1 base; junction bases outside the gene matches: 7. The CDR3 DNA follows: TGTGCCAGCAGTCCCTCCGGGACAGAGAACACTGAAGCTTTCTTT. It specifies CASSPSGTENTEAFF.

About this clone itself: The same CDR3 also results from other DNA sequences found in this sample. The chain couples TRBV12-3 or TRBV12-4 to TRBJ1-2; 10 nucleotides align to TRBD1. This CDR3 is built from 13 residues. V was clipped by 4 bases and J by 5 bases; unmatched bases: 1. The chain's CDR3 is CASSSGQGYGYTF. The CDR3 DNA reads TGTGCCAGCAGTTCGGGACAGGGGTATGGCTACACCTTC.

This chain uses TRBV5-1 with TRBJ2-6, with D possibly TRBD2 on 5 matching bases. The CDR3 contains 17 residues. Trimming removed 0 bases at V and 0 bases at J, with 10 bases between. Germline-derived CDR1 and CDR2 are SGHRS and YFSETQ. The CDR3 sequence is CASSLVLAGSGANVLTF. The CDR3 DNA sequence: TGCGCCAGCAGCTTGGTTCTAGCCGGCTCTGGGGCCAACGTCCTGACTTTC. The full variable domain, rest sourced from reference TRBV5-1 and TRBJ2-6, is KAGVTQTPRYLIKTRGQQVTLSCSPISGHRSVSWYQQTPGQGLQFLFEYFSETQRNKGNFPGRFSGRQFSNSRSEMNVSTLELGDSALYLCASSLVLAGSGANVLTFGAGSRLTVL.

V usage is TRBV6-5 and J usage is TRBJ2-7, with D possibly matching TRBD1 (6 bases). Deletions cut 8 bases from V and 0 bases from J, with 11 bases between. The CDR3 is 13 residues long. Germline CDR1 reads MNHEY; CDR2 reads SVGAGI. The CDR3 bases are TGTGCCAGCGGGGGCCGGGACTCCTACGAGCAGTACTTC. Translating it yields CASGGRDSYEQYF.

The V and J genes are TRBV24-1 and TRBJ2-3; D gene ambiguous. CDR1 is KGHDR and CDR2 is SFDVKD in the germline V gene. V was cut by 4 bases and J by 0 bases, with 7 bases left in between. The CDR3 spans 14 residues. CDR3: CATSEQPSTDTQYF. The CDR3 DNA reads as TGTGCCACCAGTGAACAGCCTAGCACAGATACGCAGTATTTT.

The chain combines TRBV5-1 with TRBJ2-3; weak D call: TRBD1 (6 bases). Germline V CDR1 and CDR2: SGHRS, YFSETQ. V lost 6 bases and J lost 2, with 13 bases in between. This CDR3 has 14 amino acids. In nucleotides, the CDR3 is TGCGCCAGCACTAGGACAGCACCCACAGATACGCAGTATTTT. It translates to CASTRTAPTDTQYF.